This passage covers 13 T cell receptor beta chains from one sample sequenced in a study of shared clonotypes between healthy human individuals. Naive CD8 cells lacked CD45RO and underwent positive selection for CCR7, leaving out terminally differentiated effector memory CD45RA+ cells. Sequencing used immunoSEQ multiplex PCR; TCRdb keeps in-frame clones, though not all of them. This sample yields around 620,000 clones, of which approximately 95% are seen a single time; around 0.12% belongs to the top ten. The sample was naive CD8+ T cells sorted from blood. Source of these receptors: a woman aged 25 to 39 in good health.

The rearrangement links TRBV28 to TRBJ2-7; D remains unclear. This CDR3 is built from 14 residues. Germline assignment: CDR1 MDHEN and CDR2 SYDVKM. The V end was cut by 3 bases, the J end by 0 bases, with 9 bases between. The CDR3 spells CASSLAVSSYEQYF. The CDR3 nucleotides are TGTGCCAGCAGTTTGGCCGTCTCCTCCTACGAGCAGTACTTC.

The V call is TRBV7-2, the J call TRBJ2-7, with 7 bases aligning to TRBD2. CDR1 is SGHTA, CDR2 FQGNSA, per germline. This CDR3 has 18 residues. Unmatched junction bases numbered 14, after V lost 3 bases and J lost 0 bases. The chain's CDR3 is CASSLKLAYYESSYEQYF. As DNA, the CDR3 is TGTGCCAGCAGCTTGAAACTAGCGTATTACGAGAGCTCCTACGAGCAGTACTTC.

The V and J genes are TRBV21-1 and TRBJ2-2. TRBV21-1 is listed as a pseudogene. The CDR3 has 12 amino acids. The CDR3: CREIHLPGELFF. DNA of the CDR3: TGTAGGGAAATCCATCTACCCGGGGAGCTGTTTTTT.

The V and J genes are TRBV16 and TRBJ1-1, with D perhaps TRBD1 (6 bases). This CDR3 is 17 amino acids long. V lost 4 bases and J 2 bases, leaving 20 bases between the germline ends. Per the germline V gene, CDR1 is KGHSY and CDR2 is FQNENV. CDR3 region: CASSPQQGFRENTEAFF. The CDR3 nucleotides are TGTGCCAGCAGCCCTCAACAGGGCTTTCGGGAAAACACTGAAGCTTTCTTT.

This sequence joins TRBV29-1 and TRBJ2-2; D might be TRBD2 (5 bases). The CDR3 is 15 residues long. Trimming shortened V by 4 bases and J by 7 bases, and 19 bases separated the two germline ends. The V gene's germline CDR1 is SQVTM and CDR2 ANQGSEA. CDR3 sequence (DNA): TGCAGCGTTGGTCGATCAACGGCGGGTCGCGGGGAGCTGTTTTTT. Protein: CSVGRSTAGRGELFF.

The chain recombines TRBV7-9 with TRBJ1-1, with D possibly being TRBD1 (6 bases). V was trimmed by 8 bases and J by 2 bases, leaving 12 bases between them. The CDR3 is made up of 13 amino acids. CDR1 is SEHNR, CDR2 FQNEAQ, per germline (reference sequence). The CDR3 DNA is TGTGCCAGCCTAGAACAGGGAAACACTGAAGCTTTCTTT. It codes for CASLEQGNTEAFF.

The chain employs TRBV19 and TRBJ1-3, with D uncertain. This CDR3 region has 14 residues. V shed 8 bases and J shed 0 bases, with 11 bases lying between them. Germline V gene data show CDR1 as LNHDA and CDR2 as SQIVND (reference sequence). CDR3 amino acids: CASGLGVSGNTIYF. The CDR3 DNA sequence: TGTGCCAGTGGCCTGGGTGTCTCTGGAAACACCATATATTTT.

This clone appeared a single time. The V gene is TRBV5-6, the J gene TRBJ2-7, with D tentatively TRBD2 (5 bases). CDR3 length: 16 residues. The V gene lost 1 base and the J gene lost 7 bases, with 21 bases spanning the gap. Germline CDR1 SGHDT, CDR2 YYEEEE. CDR3 nucleotides: TGTGCCAGCAGCTTGCGTCCGTACAGAGAGACGGGAGAGCAGTACTTC. This encodes CASSLRPYRETGEQYF.

V is TRBV30 and J is TRBJ1-4; a weak D match, TRBD1 (5 bases). This CDR3 contains 16 residues. CDR1 and CDR2 from the germline V gene are GTSNPN and SVGIG (reference sequence). The V gene lost 0 bases and the J gene lost 4 bases, with 15 bases spanning the gap. The CDR3 coding sequence is TGTGCCTGGAGTGTAACCCGGAGGGGTCTTAATGAAAAACTGTTTTTT. The encoded protein is CAWSVTRRGLNEKLFF.

Only one count was recorded for this clone. This chain joins TRBV7-9 and TRBJ1-1; D gene unclear. Germline V gives CDR1 SEHNR, CDR2 FQNEAQ (reference sequence). Between the trimmed V and J ends, which lost 4 bases and 1 base, there was a span of 10 bases. The length of the CDR3 is 14 residues. Here the CDR3 reads CASSSTVGNTEAFF. CDR3 bases: TGTGCCAGCAGCTCCACGGTCGGGAACACTGAAGCTTTCTTT.

The chain combines TRBV7-9 with TRBJ1-6; TRBD1 is a possible D gene (6 bases). The length of the CDR3 is 13 residues. Germline lookup yields CDR1 SEHNR and CDR2 FQNEAQ (reference sequence). Deletions cut 3 bases from V and 7 bases from J, with 7 bases between. As DNA, the CDR3 is TGTGCCAGCAGCTTCGGGGGCAATTCACCCCTCCACTTT. This codes for CASSFGGNSPLHF.

CDR3 sequence: CASSLVGRQYF. DNA of the CDR3: TGTGCCAGCAGCTTAGTTGGGAGGCAGTACTTC. The chain employs TRBV11-1 and TRBJ2-7; D is perhaps TRBD2 (5 bases). V was cut by 1 base and J by 9 bases, with 7 bases left in between. The CDR3 is 11 residues long. The germline V gene has CDR1 SGHAT and CDR2 FQDESV (reference sequence). Complete variable domain (other parts from reference TRBV11-1 and TRBJ2-7): EAEVAQSPRYKITEKSQAVAFWCDPISGHATLYWYRQILGQGPELLVQFQDESVVDDSQLPKDRFSAERLKGVDSTLKIQPAELGDSAMYLCASSLVGRQYFGPGTRLTVT.

This chain uses TRBV19 with TRBJ2-1, with TRBD2 identical over 16 bases. This CDR3 contains 17 residues. Germline-derived CDR1 and CDR2 are LNHDA and SQIVND (reference sequence). V gave up 6 bases and J gave up 5 bases; unmatched junction bases: 7. The CDR3 reads CASSFGTSGRANNEQFF. The CDR3 nucleotides read TGTGCCAGTAGCTTTGGGACTAGCGGGAGGGCCAACAATGAGCAGTTCTTC.